Shown below are 30 T cell receptor beta chains from a single sample sequenced in a study of siplizumab effects on memory and regulatory T cells. The protocol was immunoSEQ multiplex PCR, while the TCRdb copy is restricted to in-frame clones and leaves out a portion. The table shows around 87,000 clones, with around 90% occurring only once. The specimen sequenced was CD4+ T cells sorted from blood. The receptors originated from a human donor in good health.

The rearrangement joins TRBV28 to TRBJ2-1, with 12 bases lining up with TRBD2. Germline values: CDR1 MDHEN, CDR2 SYDVKM. The CDR3 spans 16 residues. V shed 0 bases and J 9 bases; nucleotides not matched to a gene: 6. The CDR3 is CASSLWTSGRGAEQFF. The CDR3 DNA reads TGTGCCAGCAGTTTATGGACTAGCGGGAGAGGCGCTGAGCAGTTCTTC.

V is TRBV7-3 and J is TRBJ1-6; no definite D call. This CDR3 has 13 residues. Germline CDR1 reads SGHTA; CDR2 reads FQGTGA. V was clipped by 4 bases and J by 7 bases, with 8 bases between them. The CDR3 DNA follows: TGTGCCAGCAGCTCCCAACCAAATTCACCCCTCCACTTT. Its translation: CASSSQPNSPLHF. Complete variable domain (other parts from reference TRBV7-3 and TRBJ1-6): GAGVSQTPSNKVTEKGKYVELRCDPISGHTALYWYRQSLGQGPEFLIYFQGTGAADDSGLPNDRFFAVRPEGSVSTLKIQRTERGDSAVYLCASSSQPNSPLHFGNGTRLTVT.

The rearrangement joins TRBV30 to TRBJ2-4; no firm D call. Trimming stripped 1 base from V and 1 base from J, with 8 bases between. Per germline, CDR1 GTSNPN and CDR2 SVGIG (reference sequence). This CDR3 is built from 14 residues. In nucleotides, the CDR3 is TGTGCCTGGAGTGCCCTAGAGGCCAAAAACATTCAGTACTTC. Amino acid sequence: CAWSALEAKNIQYF.

The chain is built from TRBV18 and TRBJ2-7; 8 bases match TRBD1. This CDR3 is 16 amino acids long. V dropped 3 bases and J dropped 4; count of bases not matched to a gene: 11. CDR1 and CDR2 from the germline V gene are KGHSH and LQKENI. CDR3 residues: CASSPVRGQAFYEQYF. The CDR3 bases are TGTGCCAGCTCACCCGTCCGGGGACAGGCTTTTTACGAGCAGTACTTC.

This CDR3 reads CASSQGDRAGSEQYF. The CDR3 bases are TGCGCCAGCAGCCAAGGGGACAGGGCAGGATCTGAGCAGTACTTC. The chain joins TRBV4-1 to TRBJ2-7, with 9 bases identical to TRBD1. Germline assignment: CDR1 MGHRA and CDR2 YSYEKL. The CDR3 runs 15 residues. V lost 1 base and J lost 7; bases outside the gene matches: 8.

This clone has just a few counts. The J gene is TRBJ1-4, the V gene TRBV12-5; D is unclear. Germline V lookup: CDR1 LGHNT, CDR2 FRNRAP. The germline V and J ends were trimmed by 1 base and 8 bases, with 14 bases remaining between them. This CDR3 has 15 residues. CDR3 coding DNA: TGTGCTAGTGGTTTGGGCAACCCTGGGAGGGAAAAACTGTTTTTT. Its translation: CASGLGNPGREKLFF.

This chain uses TRBV6-6 with TRBJ2-1, with 8 bases fitting TRBD2. The length of the CDR3 is 16 residues. The V gene end was trimmed by 6 bases and the J gene end by 4 bases; junction bases not matched to a gene: 11. Germline V CDR1 and CDR2: MNHNY, SVGAGI (reference sequence). The CDR3 nucleotides read TGTGCCAGCAGGCCCCGGACTAGCCACTTATACAATGAGCAGTTCTTC. Encoded protein: CASRPRTSHLYNEQFF.

The V gene is TRBV6-6, the J gene TRBJ2-7; D is perhaps TRBD1 (6 bases). This CDR3 region has 12 residues. The ends were cut back, 3 bases at V and 4 bases at J, with 7 bases in the middle. From germline, CDR1 is MNHNY and CDR2 SVGAGI (reference sequence). CDR3 in DNA: TGTGCCAGCAGTTATACAGGGTACGAGCAGTACTTC. It codes for CASSYTGYEQYF.

This chain connects TRBV4-1 to TRBJ2-5; TRBD1 aligns across 9 bases. After removal of 4 bases from V and 4 bases from J, the junction contained 10 bases not matched to a gene. Germline V gives CDR1 MGHRA, CDR2 YSYEKL. The CDR3 runs to 16 residues. The CDR3 reads CASSRTPGQGGETQYF. The CDR3 DNA reads as TGCGCCAGCAGCCGAACACCGGGACAGGGTGGAGAGACCCAGTACTTC.

The rearrangement links TRBV18 to TRBJ1-3, with D possibly matching TRBD1 (6 bases). Trimming cost V 8 bases and J 0 bases, with 14 bases left between them. Germline loops: CDR1 KGHSH, CDR2 LQKENI. This CDR3 contains 15 residues. This CDR3 reads CASAMDRYSGNTIYF. CDR3 DNA sequence: TGTGCCAGCGCTATGGACAGATACTCTGGAAACACCATATATTTT.

The CDR3 here is CAWSAHTGGWYGYTF. Here the CDR3 DNA reads TGTGCCTGGAGTGCCCACACAGGGGGTTGGTATGGCTACACCTTC. This sequence joins TRBV30 and TRBJ1-2, with 8 bases that match TRBD1. V was pared by 1 base and J by 5 bases, with 9 bases of the junction left unmatched. This CDR3 contains 15 residues. Germline CDR1 reads GTSNPN; CDR2 reads SVGIG (reference sequence).

In DNA form, the CDR3 reads TGTGCCAGCAGACTTGGGGCAGCCGCAGATACGCAGTATTTT. Translating it yields CASRLGAAADTQYF. The V gene is TRBV5-4, the J gene TRBJ2-3, with a tentative D call TRBD1 (5 bases). This CDR3 region has 14 residues. Germline loops: CDR1 SGHNT, CDR2 YYREEE (reference sequence). Trimming shortened V by 5 bases and J by 4 bases, and 14 bases separated the two germline ends.

Only a few counts were recorded for this clone. V and J are TRBV18 and TRBJ1-1; D is ambiguous. From germline, CDR1 is KGHSH and CDR2 LQKENI. The CDR3 totals 12 residues. V was pared by 8 bases and J by 3 bases, with 10 bases between. CDR3 protein: CASHSGYTEAFF. In DNA, the CDR3 is TGTGCCAGCCACTCCGGCTACACTGAAGCTTTCTTT.

For the CDR3, the DNA is TGTGCCAGCAGACCCTGGACTAGCGGATTCCAAGAGACCCAGTACTTC. Translated, it gives CASRPWTSGFQETQYF. The rearrangement joins TRBV7-2 to TRBJ2-5; TRBD2 matches at 10 bases. This CDR3 is built from 16 residues. CDR1 is SGHTA and CDR2 is FQGNSA in the germline V gene. The junction had 8 bases not matched to a gene; V was cut back by 6 bases and J by 1 base.

The V and J genes are TRBV6-1 and TRBJ2-3, with 10 nucleotides matching TRBD2. The CDR3 runs to 17 residues. With V trimmed by 4 bases and J by 1 base, 8 bases remained unmatched. Germline V CDR1 and CDR2: MNHNS, SASEGT. CDR3 region: CASSVLGLASGTDTQYF. The CDR3 nucleotides are TGTGCCAGCAGTGTCTTGGGACTAGCGTCGGGCACAGATACGCAGTATTTT.

The V gene is TRBV12-5, the J gene TRBJ2-1; 14 bases are shared with TRBD2. Losses at the gene ends were 6 bases for V and 6 bases for J; bases not matched to a gene: 1. Germline values: CDR1 LGHNT, CDR2 FRNRAP. The CDR3 sequence is 14 residues long. As DNA, the CDR3 is TGTGCTAGTGGGGGGACTAGCGGGAGCAATGAGCAGTTCTTC. Translation: CASGGTSGSNEQFF.

The chain joins TRBV18 to TRBJ2-1; TRBD2 agrees at 13 bases. The CDR3 extends over 16 amino acids. V was pared by 6 bases and J by 4 bases, with 6 bases of the junction left unmatched. Germline-derived CDR1 and CDR2 are KGHSH and LQKENI. The CDR3 region has the DNA TGTGCCAGCTCTCCTGGGACTAGCGGGGCATACAATGAGCAGTTCTTC. Amino acid sequence: CASSPGTSGAYNEQFF.

This chain uses TRBV6-6 with TRBJ1-2; D unclear. The CDR3 contains 16 residues. V dropped 4 bases and J dropped 6 bases, with 21 bases sitting between them. Germline CDR1 is MNHNY and CDR2 is SVGAGI (reference sequence). CDR3 DNA sequence: TGTGCCAGCAGTTTTGTGAAGGGCTTTAGCCCGGATGGCTACACCTTC. Its translation: CASSFVKGFSPDGYTF.

The V gene is TRBV5-1, the J gene TRBJ1-4; TRBD1 is a possible D gene (6 bases). This CDR3 is built from 15 residues. Trimming removed 4 bases from V and 2 bases from J, with 12 bases in between. Looked up from germline, CDR1 is SGHRS and CDR2 is YFSETQ. CDR3 in amino acids: CASSLRQDTNEKLFF. CDR3 sequence (DNA): TGCGCCAGCAGCCTTCGACAGGATACTAATGAAAAACTGTTTTTT.

The chain has TRBV7-2 and TRBJ2-5, with 10 bases identical to TRBD1. The length of the CDR3 is 18 residues. Germline V gives CDR1 SGHTA, CDR2 FQGNSA. The V segment lost 5 bases and the J segment 2 bases; nucleotides outside the gene matches: 14. The CDR3 sequence is CASSLIHRDRGRQETQYF. CDR3 nucleotide sequence: TGTGCCAGCAGCCTCATCCACCGGGACAGGGGTCGGCAAGAGACCCAGTACTTC.

This chain joins TRBV2 and TRBJ2-1; D is uncertain. V lost 3 bases to trimming and J lost 6 bases, with 6 bases between them. Germline CDR1 and CDR2: SNHLY and FYNNEI. The CDR3 runs 12 residues. The CDR3 spells CASSEEGNEQFF. DNA of the CDR3: TGTGCCAGCAGTGAGGAAGGCAATGAGCAGTTCTTC.

The rearrangement links TRBV4-1 to TRBJ2-7, with TRBD2 identical over 7 bases. V shed 0 bases, J shed 0 bases, and the junction held 11 bases outside the gene matches. The CDR3 extends over 18 amino acids. CDR1 is MGHRA and CDR2 is YSYEKL in the germline V gene. The CDR3 DNA sequence: TGCGCCAGCAGCCAAGACCCAGACCGGGGCGGGAGCTCCTACGAGCAGTACTTC. Its protein product is CASSQDPDRGGSSYEQYF.

The sample holds a few counts of this clone. The rearrangement uses TRBV5-1 and TRBJ2-3; 8 nucleotides line up with TRBD2. Germline assignment: CDR1 SGHRS and CDR2 YFSETQ. The CDR3 contains 19 residues. The J segment lost 1 base and the V segment lost 4 bases, leaving 17 bases of the junction unmatched. In DNA, the CDR3 is TGCGCCAGCAGCGCACTACCGCGGGGTCCAGCGGGAGGCACAGATACGCAGTATTTT. This gives the protein CASSALPRGPAGGTDTQYF.

The genes are TRBV5-1 and TRBJ2-3; no firm D call. Trimming left V 2 bases short and J 4 bases short, with 8 bases between. Germline CDR1 SGHRS, CDR2 YFSETQ. The CDR3 totals 13 residues. The CDR3 DNA sequence: TGCGCCAGCAGCTTTGACCTAGCAGATACGCAGTATTTT. It yields the protein CASSFDLADTQYF.

This chain links TRBV11-1 with TRBJ2-3, with a tentative D call TRBD2 (5 bases). Per the germline V gene, CDR1 is SGHAT and CDR2 is FQDESV (reference sequence). The CDR3 has 16 residues. The ends were cut back, 1 base at V and 0 bases at J, with 11 bases in the middle. CDR3 in amino acids: CASSLGVSGSTDTQYF. Here the CDR3 DNA reads TGTGCCAGCAGCTTAGGAGTAAGCGGAAGCACAGATACGCAGTATTTT.

This sequence joins TRBV5-1 and TRBJ1-4, with unresolved D. The CDR3 covers 16 residues. Trimming cost V 0 bases and J 4 bases, with 13 bases left between them. The germline V gene has CDR1 SGHRS and CDR2 YFSETQ. CDR3 in DNA: TGCGCCAGCAGCTTGGGGCAGACCGACCTTAATGAAAAACTGTTTTTT. It specifies CASSLGQTDLNEKLFF.

DNA of the CDR3: TGTGCCAGCAGCCCCTCGCGGGAGAGGGCAGATACGCAGTATTTT. Its translation: CASSPSRERADTQYF. J is TRBJ2-3 and V is TRBV7-2; 7 bases match TRBD2. Per germline, CDR1 SGHTA and CDR2 FQGNSA. V was clipped by 5 bases and J by 4 bases; unmatched bases: 9. CDR3 length: 15 residues.

In this sample, this clone turned up once. DNA for the CDR3: TGCGCCAGCAGCTCGCCGGGTAGCGGGGCGGGAGAGACCCAGTACTTC. As protein: CASSSPGSGAGETQYF. The V call is TRBV5-1, the J call TRBJ2-5; the match to TRBD2 covers 8 bases. Germline loops: CDR1 SGHRS, CDR2 YFSETQ. Losses at the gene ends were 3 bases for V and 4 bases for J; bases not matched to a gene: 11. This CDR3 is built from 16 residues.

This clone was seen just once. V and J are TRBV6-6 and TRBJ2-7, with D unclear. This CDR3 has 14 amino acids. CDR1 and CDR2 from the germline V gene are MNHNY and SVGAGI (reference sequence). V was shortened by 2 bases and J by 3 bases, with 11 bases between the two germline ends. CDR3 nucleotides: TGTGCCAGCAGTTACCATCCTGGGGACTACGAGCAGTACTTC. This codes for CASSYHPGDYEQYF.

V usage is TRBV2 and J usage is TRBJ2-1; the D gene is possibly TRBD2 (5 bases). V was clipped by 1 base and J by 7 bases, with 17 bases between them. Germline-derived CDR1 and CDR2 are SNHLY and FYNNEI. The length of the CDR3 is 16 residues. DNA for the CDR3: TGTGCCAGCAGTGAAGACTCAGTAGAGGGATGGAATGAGCAGTTCTTC. Translating gives CASSEDSVEGWNEQFF. Together with reference TRBV2 and TRBJ2-1, the CDR3 gives the full variable domain: EPEVTQTPSHQVTQMGQEVILRCVPISNHLYFYWYRQILGQKVEFLVSFYNNEISEKSEIFDDQFSVERPDGSNFTLKIRSTKLEDSAMYFCASSEDSVEGWNEQFFGPGTRLTVL.